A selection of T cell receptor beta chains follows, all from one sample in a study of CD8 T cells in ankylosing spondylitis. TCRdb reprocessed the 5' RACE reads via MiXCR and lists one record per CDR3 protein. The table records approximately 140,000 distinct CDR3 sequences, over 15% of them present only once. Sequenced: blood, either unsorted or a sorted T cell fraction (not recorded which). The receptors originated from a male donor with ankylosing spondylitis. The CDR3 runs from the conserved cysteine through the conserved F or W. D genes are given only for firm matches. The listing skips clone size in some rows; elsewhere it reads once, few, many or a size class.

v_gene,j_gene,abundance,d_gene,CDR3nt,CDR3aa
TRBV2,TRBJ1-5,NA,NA,TGTGCCAGCAGTACCGGGACCAATCAGCCCCAGCATTTT,CASSTGTNQPQHF
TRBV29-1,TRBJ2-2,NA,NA,TGCAGCGTAATACGGGACACCGGGGAGCTGTTTTTT,CSVIRDTGELFF
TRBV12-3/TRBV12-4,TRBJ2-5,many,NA,TGTGCCAGCAGTTTAGCGGCAGACCAAGAGACCCAGTACTTC,CASSLAADQETQYF
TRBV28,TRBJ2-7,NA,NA,TGTGCCAGCAGTCTGGTCCCTCAAGACGAGCAGTACTTC,CASSLVPQDEQYF
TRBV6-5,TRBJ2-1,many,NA,TGTGCCAGCAGTTACTCGTTGGGTGGGGGCAATGAGCAGTTCTTC,CASSYSLGGGNEQFF
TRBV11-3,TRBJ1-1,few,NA,TGTGCCAGCAGCCCCACCGGAGCCATGAACACTGAAGCTTTCTTT,CASSPTGAMNTEAFF
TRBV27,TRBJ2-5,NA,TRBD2,TGTGCCAGCAGTTTACGTTCGACTAGCGGTAAAGAGACCCAGTACTTC,CASSLRSTSGKETQYF
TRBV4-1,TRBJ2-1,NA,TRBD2,TGCGCCACCGCCGAAACCCTAGCGGGAGGGTCCTACAATGAGCAGTTCTTC,CATAETLAGGSYNEQFF
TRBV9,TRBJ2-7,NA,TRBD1,TGTGCCAGCAGCGTAGGGACAGGGCATGACGAGCAGTACTTC,CASSVGTGHDEQYF
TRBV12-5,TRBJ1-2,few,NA,TGTGCTAGTGGTTTGGACAGCTTCTATGGCTACACCTTC,CASGLDSFYGYTF
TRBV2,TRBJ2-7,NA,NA,TGTGCCAGCAGGCCAAAAACTACCTACGAGCAGTACTTC,CASRPKTTYEQYF
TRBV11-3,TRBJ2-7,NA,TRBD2,TGTGCCAGCAGCAGGGTGAGCGGGAGCTCCTACGAGCAGTACTTC,CASSRVSGSSYEQYF
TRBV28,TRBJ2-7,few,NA,TGTGCCAGCACCGGAGGAGGGGGCGAACTGTACTTC,CASTGGGGELYF
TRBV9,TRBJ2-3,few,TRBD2,TGTGCCAGCAGCGTAGAGGAGGCGGGAGGGCTTACTGATACGCAGTATTTT,CASSVEEAGGLTDTQYF
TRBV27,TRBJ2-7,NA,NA,TGTGCCAGCAGCCCGTTGGACCATACCTACGAGCAGTACTTC,CASSPLDHTYEQYF
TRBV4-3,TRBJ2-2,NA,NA,TGCGCCAGCAGCCAAGGGACTGGACCCACAGGGGAGCTGTTTTTT,CASSQGTGPTGELFF
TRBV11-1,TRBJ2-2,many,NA,TGTGCCAGCGAACGGGAGAACACCGGGGAGCTGTTTTTT,CASERENTGELFF
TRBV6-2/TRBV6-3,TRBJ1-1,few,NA,TGTGCCAGCAGTTACTCGAGGGAAAACGGGGACACTGAAGCTTTCTTT,CASSYSRENGDTEAFF
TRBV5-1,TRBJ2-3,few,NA,TGCGCCAGCAGCCCCTTCCGGGAAGGTGATACGCAGTATTTT,CASSPFREGDTQYF
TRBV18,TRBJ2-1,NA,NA,TGTGCCAGCTCACCACCGGCATACCCCCTCAATGAGCAGTTCTTC,CASSPPAYPLNEQFF
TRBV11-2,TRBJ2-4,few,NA,TGTGCCAGCAGCTTATTTAGAGGGGACATTCAGTACTTC,CASSLFRGDIQYF
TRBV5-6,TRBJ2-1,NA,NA,TGTGCCAGCAGCCCCCTGGGCGACTCCTACAATGAGCAGTTCTTC,CASSPLGDSYNEQFF
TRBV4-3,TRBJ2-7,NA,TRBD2,TGCGCCAGCAGCCAAGGAGCTAGCGGGATGGACGAGCAGTACTTC,CASSQGASGMDEQYF
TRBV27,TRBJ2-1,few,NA,TGTGCCAGCACCCCTGGAGGGGGATACAATGAGCAGTTCTTC,CASTPGGGYNEQFF
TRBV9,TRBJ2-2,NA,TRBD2,TGTGCCAGCGGGACTAGTTCGCCCGGGGAGCTGTTTTTT,CASGTSSPGELFF
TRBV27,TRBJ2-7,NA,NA,TGTGCCAGCAGTCAGATAGGGGGAATCTACGAGCAGTACTTC,CASSQIGGIYEQYF
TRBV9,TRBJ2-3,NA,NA,TGTGCCAGCAGCCCATTCGGCACAGATACGCAGTATTTT,CASSPFGTDTQYF
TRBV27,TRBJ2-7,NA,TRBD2,TGTGCCAGCAGTTTATTTGTACCAGGGAGGGGCGAGCAGTACTTC,CASSLFVPGRGEQYF
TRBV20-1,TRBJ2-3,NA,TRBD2,TGCAGGGCTCCGTATCCGGGACTAGCGGGAGGGCTCTACTCAGATACGCAGTATTTT,CRAPYPGLAGGLYSDTQYF
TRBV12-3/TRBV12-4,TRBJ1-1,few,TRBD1,TGTGCCAGCAAGGGGGCTTACACTGAAGCTTTCTTT,CASKGAYTEAFF
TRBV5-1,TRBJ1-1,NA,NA,TGCGCCAGCAGCCTGGGACACCTTAACACTGAAGCTTTCTTT,CASSLGHLNTEAFF
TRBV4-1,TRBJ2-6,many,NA,TGCGCCAGCAGCGTAGGACAGACAACCGGGGCCAACGTCCTGACTTTC,CASSVGQTTGANVLTF
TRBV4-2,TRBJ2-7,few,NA,TGTGCCAGCAGCCAAGGACTTCGGCCCTACGAGCAGTACTTC,CASSQGLRPYEQYF
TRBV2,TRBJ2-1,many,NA,TGTGCCAGCAGCCTCGGTGGGGGTAATGAGCAGTTCTTC,CASSLGGGNEQFF
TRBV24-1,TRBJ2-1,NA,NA,TGTGCCACCAGTGACCCAACAGGCGCCGCGACCTTCAATGAGCAGTTCTTC,CATSDPTGAATFNEQFF
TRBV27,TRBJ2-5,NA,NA,TGTGCCAGCAGTTTATCGACTGCAGCGGGAGAGACCCAGTACTTC,CASSLSTAAGETQYF
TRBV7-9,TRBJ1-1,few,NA,TGTGCCAGCAGCACAGCGGGGGGCGGTAGTACTGAAGCTTTCTTT,CASSTAGGGSTEAFF
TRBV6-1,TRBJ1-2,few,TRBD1,TGTGCCAGCAGTCCGCAGGGGACAGGGACCTATGGCTACACCTTC,CASSPQGTGTYGYTF
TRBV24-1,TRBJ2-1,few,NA,TGTGCCACCAGTGATTTAACTTCAGGGAGCGGTGAGCAGTTCTTC,CATSDLTSGSGEQFF
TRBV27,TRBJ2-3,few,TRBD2,TGTGCCAGCAGTTTACCTAGTACTAGCGGTAGCACAGATACGCAGTATTTT,CASSLPSTSGSTDTQYF
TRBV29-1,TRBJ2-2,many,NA,TGCAGCGTAAACACCGGGGAGCTGTTTTTT,CSVNTGELFF
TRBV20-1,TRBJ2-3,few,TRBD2,TGCAGTGCTAGAGATCTGTTGCGGGAGGCAGATACGCAGTATTTT,CSARDLLREADTQYF
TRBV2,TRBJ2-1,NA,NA,TGTGCCAGCAGTGAGCTCCGCAATGAGCAGTTCTTC,CASSELRNEQFF
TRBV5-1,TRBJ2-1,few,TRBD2,TGCGCCAGCAGCTTAGAGGCTAGCGGTCTAATCCAACTCTTC,CASSLEASGLIQLF
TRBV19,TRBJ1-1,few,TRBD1,TGTGCCAGTAGAATTGGACAGGGGGCCACTGAAGCTTTCTTT,CASRIGQGATEAFF
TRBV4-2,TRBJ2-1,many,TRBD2,TGTGCCAGCAGCCAAGAGTCGTTGACTAGCGGGGACAATGAGCAGTTCTTC,CASSQESLTSGDNEQFF
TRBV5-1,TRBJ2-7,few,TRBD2,TGCGCCAGCAGGCCCGAGCGGGGGAGGAACTCCTACGAGCAGTACTTC,CASRPERGRNSYEQYF
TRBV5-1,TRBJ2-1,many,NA,TGCGCCAGCAGCCGGAGGGGGGACCCGGGAGGCAATGAGCAGTTCTTC,CASSRRGDPGGNEQFF
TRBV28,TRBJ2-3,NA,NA,TGTGCCAGCAGCCTCAGGGAAATCTCCCCAGATACGCAGTATTTT,CASSLREISPDTQYF
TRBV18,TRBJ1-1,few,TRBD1,TGTGACAGCTCTCCGCTAGGACAGGGTCGAGAAGGTGGCACTGAAGCTTTCTTT,CDSSPLGQGREGGTEAFF
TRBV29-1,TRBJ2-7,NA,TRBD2,TGCAGCGTTGAAGTTACTAGCGGGAGCTCCTACGAGCAGTACTTC,CSVEVTSGSSYEQYF
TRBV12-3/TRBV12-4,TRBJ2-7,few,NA,TGTGCCAGCAGTTTAGCGTCTCCCTTTGACGAGCAGTACTTC,CASSLASPFDEQYF
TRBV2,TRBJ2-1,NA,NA,TGTGCCAGCAGTGAGACTGGCAGAGACAATGAGCAGTTCTTC,CASSETGRDNEQFF
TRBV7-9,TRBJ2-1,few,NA,TGTGCCAGCAGCCATCTGTTGACGAAGAACAATGAGCAGTTCTTC,CASSHLLTKNNEQFF
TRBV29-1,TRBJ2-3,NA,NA,TGCAGCGTTCCCGAGAGTTCGGATACGCAGTATTTT,CSVPESSDTQYF
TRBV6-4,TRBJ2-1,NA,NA,TGTGCCAGCAGTGACTCTGGCGGGGCGACCTACAATGAGCAGTTCTTC,CASSDSGGATYNEQFF
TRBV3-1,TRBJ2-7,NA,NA,TGTGCCAGCAGCCCGGGACGGGAAACCTACGAGCAGTACTTC,CASSPGRETYEQYF